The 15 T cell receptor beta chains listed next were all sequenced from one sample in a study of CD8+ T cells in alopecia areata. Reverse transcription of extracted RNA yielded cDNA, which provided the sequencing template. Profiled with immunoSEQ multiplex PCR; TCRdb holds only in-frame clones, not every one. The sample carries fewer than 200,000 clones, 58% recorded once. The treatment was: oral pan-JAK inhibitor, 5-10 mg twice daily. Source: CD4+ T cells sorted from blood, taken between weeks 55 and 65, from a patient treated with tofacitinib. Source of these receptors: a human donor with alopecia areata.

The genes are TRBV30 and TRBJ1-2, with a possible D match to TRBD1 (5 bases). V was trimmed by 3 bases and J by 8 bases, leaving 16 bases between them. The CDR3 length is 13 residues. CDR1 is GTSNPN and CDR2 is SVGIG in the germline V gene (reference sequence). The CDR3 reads CAWSRGLNGGYTF. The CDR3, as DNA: TGTGCCTGGAGCCGGGGGTTAAATGGAGGCTACACCTTC.

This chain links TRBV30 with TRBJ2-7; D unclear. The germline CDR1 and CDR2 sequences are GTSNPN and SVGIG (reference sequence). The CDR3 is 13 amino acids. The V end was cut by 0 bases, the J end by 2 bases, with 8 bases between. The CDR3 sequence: CAWSVWGTYEQYF. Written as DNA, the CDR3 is TGTGCCTGGAGTGTATGGGGTACCTACGAGCAGTACTTC.

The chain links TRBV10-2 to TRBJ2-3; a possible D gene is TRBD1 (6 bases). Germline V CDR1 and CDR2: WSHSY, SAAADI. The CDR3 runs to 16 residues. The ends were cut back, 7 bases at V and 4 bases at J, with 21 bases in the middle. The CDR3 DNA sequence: TGCGCCAGCACTCCGATAGAACAGGGATTCCCAGATACGCAGTATTTT. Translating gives CASTPIEQGFPDTQYF.

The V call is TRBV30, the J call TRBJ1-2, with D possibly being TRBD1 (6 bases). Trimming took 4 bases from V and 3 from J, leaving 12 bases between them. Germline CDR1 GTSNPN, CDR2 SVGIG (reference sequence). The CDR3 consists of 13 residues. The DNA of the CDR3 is TGTGCCTGGAACAGGGTCCCCGACTATGGCTACACCTTC. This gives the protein CAWNRVPDYGYTF.

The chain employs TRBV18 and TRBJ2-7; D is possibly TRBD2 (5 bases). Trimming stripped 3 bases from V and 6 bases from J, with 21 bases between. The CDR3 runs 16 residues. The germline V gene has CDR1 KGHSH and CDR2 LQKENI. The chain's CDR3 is CASSPRASDFVREQYF. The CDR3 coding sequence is TGTGCCAGCTCACCCCGCGCCTCGGACTTTGTACGCGAGCAGTACTTC.

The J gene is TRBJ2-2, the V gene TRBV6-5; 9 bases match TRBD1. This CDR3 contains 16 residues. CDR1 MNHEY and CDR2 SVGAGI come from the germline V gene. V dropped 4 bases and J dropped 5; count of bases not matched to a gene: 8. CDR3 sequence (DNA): TGTGCCAGCAGTTCCGGGACAGGGACGGGTACCGGGGAGCTGTTTTTT. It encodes CASSSGTGTGTGELFF.

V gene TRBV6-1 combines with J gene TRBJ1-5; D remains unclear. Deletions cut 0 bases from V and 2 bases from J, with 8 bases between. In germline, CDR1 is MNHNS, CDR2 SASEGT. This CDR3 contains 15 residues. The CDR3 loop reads CASSEASMGNQPQHF. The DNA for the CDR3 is TGTGCCAGCAGTGAAGCCAGTATGGGCAATCAGCCCCAGCATTTT.

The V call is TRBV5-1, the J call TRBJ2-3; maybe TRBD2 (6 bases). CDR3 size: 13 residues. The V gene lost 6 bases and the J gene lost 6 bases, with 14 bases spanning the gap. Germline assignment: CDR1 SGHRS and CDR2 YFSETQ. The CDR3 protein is CASKWPGEDTQYF. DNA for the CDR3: TGCGCCAGCAAGTGGCCGGGGGAGGATACGCAGTATTTT.

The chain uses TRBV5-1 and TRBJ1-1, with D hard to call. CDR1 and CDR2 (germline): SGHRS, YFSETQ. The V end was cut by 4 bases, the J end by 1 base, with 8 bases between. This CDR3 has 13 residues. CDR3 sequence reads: CASSTSENTEAFF. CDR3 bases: TGCGCCAGCAGCACCTCAGAGAACACTGAAGCTTTCTTT.

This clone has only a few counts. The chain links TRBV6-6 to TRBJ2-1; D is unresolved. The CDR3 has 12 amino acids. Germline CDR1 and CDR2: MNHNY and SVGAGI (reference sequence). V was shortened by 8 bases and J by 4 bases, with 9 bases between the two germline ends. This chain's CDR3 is CASATLYNEQFF. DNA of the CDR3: TGTGCCAGCGCTACACTATACAATGAGCAGTTCTTC.

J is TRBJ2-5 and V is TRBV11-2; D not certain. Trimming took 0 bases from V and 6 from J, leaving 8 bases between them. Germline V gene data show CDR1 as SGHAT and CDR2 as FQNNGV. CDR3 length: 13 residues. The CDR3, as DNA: TGTGCCAGCAGCTTAGAGGTTCTCCAGACCCAGTACTTC. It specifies CASSLEVLQTQYF.

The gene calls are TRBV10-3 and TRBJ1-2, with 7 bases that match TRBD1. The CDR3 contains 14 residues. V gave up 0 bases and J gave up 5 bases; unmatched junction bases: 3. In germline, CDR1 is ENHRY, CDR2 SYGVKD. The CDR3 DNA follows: TGTGCCATCAGTGAGTCTCAGGGGGGTTATGGCTACACCTTC. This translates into CAISESQGGYGYTF.

Written as DNA, the CDR3 is TGTGCCAGCAGCTCGTTCGGGAATAGGGATGAAAAACTGTTTTTT. Amino acids: CASSSFGNRDEKLFF. The gene calls are TRBV7-8 and TRBJ1-4; D is unresolved. Trimming removed 4 bases from V and 6 bases from J, with 15 bases in between. There are 15 residues in the CDR3. Germline V lookup: CDR1 SGHVS, CDR2 FQNEAQ. The variable domain in full, with the rest retrieved from reference TRBV7-8 and TRBJ1-4, is GAGVSQSPRYKVAKRGQDVALRCDPISGHVSLFWYQQALGQGPEFLTYFQNEAQLDKSGLPSDRFFAERPEGSVSTLKIQRTQQEDSAVYLCASSSFGNRDEKLFFGSGTQLSVL.

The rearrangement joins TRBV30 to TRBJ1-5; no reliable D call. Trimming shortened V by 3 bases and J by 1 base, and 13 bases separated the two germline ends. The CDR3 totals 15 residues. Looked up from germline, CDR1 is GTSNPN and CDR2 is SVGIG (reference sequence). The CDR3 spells CAWRIQGSSNQPQHF. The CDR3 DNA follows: TGTGCCTGGAGGATTCAAGGGTCAAGCAATCAGCCCCAGCATTTT.

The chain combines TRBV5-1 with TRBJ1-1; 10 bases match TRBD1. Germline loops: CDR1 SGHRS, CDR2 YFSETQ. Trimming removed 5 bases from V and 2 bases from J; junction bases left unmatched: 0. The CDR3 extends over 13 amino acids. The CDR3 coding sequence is TGCGCCAGCAGGACAGGGGGCAACACTGAAGCTTTCTTT. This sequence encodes CASRTGGNTEAFF. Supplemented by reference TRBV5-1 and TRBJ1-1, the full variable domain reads KAGVTQTPRYLIKTRGQQVTLSCSPISGHRSVSWYQQTPGQGLQFLFEYFSETQRNKGNFPGRFSGRQFSNSRSEMNVSTLELGDSALYLCASRTGGNTEAFFGQGTRLTVV.